Listed below are T cell receptor beta chains from one sample, sequenced in a study of blood T cell repertoires in COVID-19. Here immunoSEQ multiplex PCR was the method, and the copy in TCRdb shows in-frame clones only, minus some. The sample has approximately 100,000 clones; roughly 85% are singletons. Sample: peripheral blood. These receptors all come from a human donor in a cohort sampled during active COVID-19. Both conserved end residues are part of each CDR3. D genes are given only for firm matches. Where a row states a size, it is once, few, many or the class of an expanded clone; other rows omit it.

clone_size,d_call,j_call,v_call,cdr3_nt,cdr3_aa
NA,NA,TRBJ2-7,TRBV5-5,TGTGCCAGCAGCTTGGTGCACATATACGAGCAGTACTTC,CASSLVHIYEQYF
few,TRBD2,TRBJ2-7,TRBV4-3,TGCGCCAGCAGCCAAGATCCCTCACTAGGGGAGGGGTACGAGCAGTACTTC,CASSQDPSLGEGYEQYF
NA,NA,TRBJ1-6,TRBV21-1,TGTGCCAGCAGCAAAGATAGAGGTCCAAATTCACCCCTCCACTTT,CASSKDRGPNSPLHF
NA,TRBD1,TRBJ1-5,TRBV25-1,TGTGCCAGCAGTGCGGCGACAGGGCTGGTTCAGCCCCAGCATTTT,CASSAATGLVQPQHF
NA,TRBD1,TRBJ1-2,TRBV4-3,TGCGCCAGCAGCCAAGCATGGGACAGGCTGTATGGCTACACCTTC,CASSQAWDRLYGYTF
NA,NA,TRBJ2-7,TRBV3-1/TRBV3-2,TGTGCCAGCAGCCAAGCCCTCTTCTACTACGAGCAGTACTTC,CASSQALFYYEQYF
NA,TRBD1,TRBJ1-1,TRBV3-1/TRBV3-2,TGTGCCAGCAGCCAAAGGGACAGCAACACTGAAGCTTTCTTT,CASSQRDSNTEAFF
NA,TRBD1,TRBJ2-5,TRBV19,TGTGCCAGCCAAAAAGGGACAGCCGGGGAGACCCAGTACTTC,CASQKGTAGETQYF
NA,TRBD2,TRBJ2-7,TRBV7-3,TGTGCCAGCAGCTCCCATGGGGGGGGACCCTACGAGCAGTACTTC,CASSSHGGGPYEQYF
once,TRBD1,TRBJ1-1,TRBV15,TGTGCCACCAGCAGAGATTACGGGACAGTGAACACTGAAGCTTTCTTT,CATSRDYGTVNTEAFF
NA,TRBD1,TRBJ1-2,TRBV27,TGTGCCAGCAGTTTATGGGACAGGGTTAACTATGGCTACACCTTC,CASSLWDRVNYGYTF
NA,NA,TRBJ1-3,TRBV5-6,TGTGCCAGCAGCTTCCCAGGGGTCCCTGGAAACACCATATATTTT,CASSFPGVPGNTIYF
NA,TRBD2,TRBJ2-1,TRBV3-1/TRBV3-2,TGTGCCAGCAGCCAAGGTCGGACTAGCGGGAGGATAAATGAGCAGTTCTTC,CASSQGRTSGRINEQFF
NA,NA,TRBJ1-1,TRBV15,TGTGCCACCAGCAGAAGGATTACAGGGAACTTT,CATSRRITGNF
NA,NA,TRBJ1-2,TRBV11-2,TGTGCCAGCAGCACAACGGGTTCGTATGGCTACACCTTC,CASSTTGSYGYTF
NA,NA,TRBJ2-2,TRBV1,TGCACCAGCAGCCAAGATGTAGTCTTAGCGTTCGCCGGGGAGCTGTTTTTT,CTSSQDVVLAFAGELFF
once,TRBD2,TRBJ2-1,TRBV4-1,TGCGCCAGCAGCCAAGGGGGACTAGGCTACAATGAGCAGTTCTTC,CASSQGGLGYNEQFF
NA,NA,TRBJ2-7,TRBV7-9,TGTGCCAGCAGCCTACCCGGCAACTACTACGAGCAGTACTTC,CASSLPGNYYEQYF
once,TRBD2,TRBJ2-2,TRBV6-1,TGTGCCAGCAGTGAACTAGCGGGAGTGGCCGGGGAGCTGTTTTTT,CASSELAGVAGELFF
NA,NA,TRBJ2-2,TRBV19,TGTGCCAGTGTTCCGGGACAAAACACCGGGGAGCTGTTTTTT,CASVPGQNTGELFF
NA,NA,TRBJ2-1,TRBV5-8,TGTGCCAGCAGCCCAGGGGACACGAGCTCCTACAATGAGCAGTTCTTC,CASSPGDTSSYNEQFF
NA,NA,TRBJ2-6,TRBV6-5,TGTGCCAGCAGTTCACCTTTGGCCGGGGCCAACGTCCTGACTTTC,CASSSPLAGANVLTF
NA,TRBD2,TRBJ2-5,TRBV5-4,TGTGCCAGCGGAAGGACTAGCGGGGACCAAGAGACCCAGTACTTC,CASGRTSGDQETQYF
NA,NA,TRBJ2-1,TRBV28,TGTGCCAGCAGGGGCGGGTTGGTCAATGAGCAGTTCTTC,CASRGGLVNEQFF
NA,TRBD1,TRBJ1-5,TRBV30,TGTGCCTGGAGCCGAGACAGGGTAATTCAGCCCCAGCATTTT,CAWSRDRVIQPQHF
NA,TRBD1,TRBJ2-7,TRBV10-1,TGCGCCAGCAGTGAGTCGATAACAGGGGACGAGCAGTACTTC,CASSESITGDEQYF
NA,NA,TRBJ1-3,TRBV9,TGTGCCAGCAGCGTAGATGAGATGTCTGGAAACACCATATATTTT,CASSVDEMSGNTIYF
few,TRBD1,TRBJ1-1,TRBV5-1,TGCGCCAGCAGCGGAGCAGGGGGACGGACTGAAGCTTTCTTT,CASSGAGGRTEAFF
NA,NA,TRBJ1-2,TRBV12-3/TRBV12-4,TGTGCCAGCAGCCCTCGAGGAGTTAATGGCTACACCTTC,CASSPRGVNGYTF
NA,TRBD2,TRBJ2-1,TRBV10-3,TGTGCCATCAGTGAGCCTATCCGGACTAGCGGGGAGCAGTTCTTC,CAISEPIRTSGEQFF
NA,NA,TRBJ2-1,TRBV24-1,TGTGCCAAAATGCTTAGGGGGGGTAGGTACAATGAGCAGTTCTTC,CAKMLRGGRYNEQFF
once,TRBD1,TRBJ1-5,TRBV3-1/TRBV3-2,TGTGCCAGCAGCCAAGGGATCTGGACAGGGGTTCAGCCCCAGCATTTT,CASSQGIWTGVQPQHF
NA,NA,TRBJ1-1,TRBV11-3,TGTGCCAGCAGCTTTGGGGCAGCCGATAAAGCTTTCTTT,CASSFGAADKAFF
NA,NA,TRBJ1-1,TRBV5-1,TGCGCCAGCAGCATGGCAGTGCTGAACACTGAAGCTTTCTTT,CASSMAVLNTEAFF
NA,NA,TRBJ2-2,TRBV5-1,TGCGCCAGCAGCTACGCGGGAACGAACACCGGGGAGCTGTTTTTT,CASSYAGTNTGELFF
NA,TRBD1,TRBJ2-3,TRBV19,TGTGCCAGCCTACGGACAGGGACGTCGGGTACGCAGTATTTT,CASLRTGTSGTQYF
NA,NA,TRBJ2-3,TRBV10-3,TGTGCCATCCGCCAGGGCACAGATACGCAGTATTTT,CAIRQGTDTQYF
NA,TRBD1,TRBJ1-2,TRBV4-2,TGTGCCAGCAGCCAAGATTGGCCCAAGACAGGGATCGCCTATGGCTACACCTTC,CASSQDWPKTGIAYGYTF
NA,NA,TRBJ2-3,TRBV5-4,TGTGCCAGCAGCCCCCAAGCATTAGTGGGGCGGGATACGCAGTATTTT,CASSPQALVGRDTQYF
NA,NA,TRBJ2-2,TRBV6-2/TRBV6-3,TGTGCCAGCAGTTTGATTAAGGGAAGGGGGAATACCGGGGAGCTGTTTTTT,CASSLIKGRGNTGELFF